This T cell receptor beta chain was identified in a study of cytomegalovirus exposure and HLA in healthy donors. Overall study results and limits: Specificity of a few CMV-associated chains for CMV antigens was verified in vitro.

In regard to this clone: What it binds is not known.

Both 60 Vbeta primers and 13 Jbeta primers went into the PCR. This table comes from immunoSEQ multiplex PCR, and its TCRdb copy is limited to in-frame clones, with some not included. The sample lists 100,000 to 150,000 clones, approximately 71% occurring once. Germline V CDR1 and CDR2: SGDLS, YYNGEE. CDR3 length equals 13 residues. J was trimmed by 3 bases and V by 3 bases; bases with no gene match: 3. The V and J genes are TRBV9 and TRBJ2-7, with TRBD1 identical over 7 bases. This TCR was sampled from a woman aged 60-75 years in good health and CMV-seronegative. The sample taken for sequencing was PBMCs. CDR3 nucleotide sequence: TGTGCCAGCAGCGCCGGACAGGTCTACGAGCAGTACTTC. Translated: CASSAGQVYEQYF.